A selection of T cell receptor beta chains follows, all from one sample in a study of blood T cell repertoires in COVID-19. The assay was immunoSEQ multiplex PCR, and TCRdb's table has in-frame clones only and misses some. The sample shows around 170,000 clones, about nine tenths of them seen only once. The sequencing input was peripheral blood. These receptors were obtained from a man younger than 30 who had recovered from COVID-19. CDR3s include the opening cysteine and the closing phenylalanine or tryptophan. D genes are given only for firm matches. Clone size, where shown, is once, few, many, or a class for clones that have expanded.

abundance: -; d_gene: -; j_gene: TRBJ2-5; v_gene: TRBV24-1; CDR3aa: CATSDPYGQQETQYF; CDR3nt: TGTGCCACCAGTGACCCATATGGACAGCAAGAGACCCAGTACTTC
abundance: -; d_gene: TRBD1; j_gene: TRBJ1-5; v_gene: TRBV28; CDR3aa: CASRTTRQGGNQPQHF; CDR3nt: TGTGCCAGCAGAACAACTAGACAGGGTGGCAATCAGCCCCAGCATTTT
abundance: -; d_gene: TRBD1; j_gene: TRBJ1-3; v_gene: TRBV15; CDR3aa: CATSRATGQTSFAGNTIYF; CDR3nt: TGTGCCACCAGCAGAGCCACGGGACAGACATCCTTCGCTGGAAACACCATATATTTT
abundance: -; d_gene: -; j_gene: TRBJ2-4; v_gene: TRBV7-2; CDR3aa: CASSQQQAMGNIQYF; CDR3nt: TGTGCCAGCAGCCAGCAACAGGCCATGGGAAACATTCAGTACTTC
abundance: -; d_gene: TRBD2; j_gene: TRBJ2-1; v_gene: TRBV6-2/TRBV6-3; CDR3aa: CASSYSGLAGFGEQFF; CDR3nt: TGTGCCAGCAGTTACTCGGGACTAGCGGGCTTTGGTGAGCAGTTCTTC
abundance: -; d_gene: TRBD2; j_gene: TRBJ2-7; v_gene: TRBV6-5; CDR3aa: CASGTNPDVQYF; CDR3nt: TGTGCCAGCGGGACTAACCCCGATGTGCAGTACTTC
abundance: -; d_gene: -; j_gene: TRBJ2-5; v_gene: TRBV25-1; CDR3aa: CASSTSLAAQETQYF; CDR3nt: TGTGCCAGCAGTACGAGCTTAGCGGCCCAAGAGACCCAGTACTTC
abundance: -; d_gene: TRBD2; j_gene: TRBJ2-5; v_gene: TRBV6-2/TRBV6-3; CDR3aa: CASSYSASGRAQYF; CDR3nt: TGTGCCAGCAGTTACTCAGCTAGCGGGAGGGCCCAGTACTTC
abundance: -; d_gene: TRBD1; j_gene: TRBJ2-7; v_gene: TRBV12-5; CDR3aa: CASAGIPGQGHEQYF; CDR3nt: TGTGCTAGTGCGGGGATCCCGGGACAGGGCCACGAGCAGTACTTC
abundance: -; d_gene: -; j_gene: TRBJ2-1; v_gene: TRBV20-1; CDR3aa: CSAPRVYEQFF; CDR3nt: TGCAGTGCACCGAGAGTTTATGAGCAGTTCTTC
abundance: few; d_gene: -; j_gene: TRBJ1-2; v_gene: TRBV5-4; CDR3aa: CASRPGQNLNYGYTF; CDR3nt: TGTGCCAGCAGACCTGGACAGAACCTTAACTATGGCTACACCTTC
abundance: once; d_gene: TRBD2; j_gene: TRBJ2-5; v_gene: TRBV6-5; CDR3aa: CASRGLAGGSQYF; CDR3nt: TGTGCCAGCAGGGGACTAGCGGGAGGGTCCCAGTACTTC
abundance: -; d_gene: -; j_gene: TRBJ2-2; v_gene: TRBV5-4; CDR3aa: CASSLGQIPGGELFF; CDR3nt: TGTGCCAGCAGCTTGGGCCAAATCCCAGGCGGGGAGCTGTTTTTT
abundance: -; d_gene: -; j_gene: TRBJ1-2; v_gene: TRBV6-5; CDR3aa: CASGATGYYGYTF; CDR3nt: TGTGCCAGCGGGGCCACAGGGTACTATGGCTACACCTTC